The subject of this entry is one TCR beta chain. This sample stems from a study of OX40 agonist ivuxolimab in advanced cancers. This table comes from immunoSEQ multiplex PCR, and its TCRdb copy is limited to in-frame clones, with some not included. This sample yields just under 60,000 clones, of which 90% to 95% are seen a single time; 3.5% to 4% belongs to the top ten. V shed 1 base and J shed 0 bases, with 7 bases lying between them. Germline V CDR1 and CDR2: MNHEY, SVGAGI. The CDR3 totals 14 residues. The V call is TRBV6-5, the J call TRBJ2-7, with a weak D call TRBD2 (5 bases). The TCR comes from an adult with an advanced solid tumor such as melanoma, head and neck, liver or kidney cancer. This specimen consisted of CD4+ or CD8+ T cells sorted from blood, obtained in a trial of the OX40 agonist ivuxolimab. In nucleotides, the CDR3 is TGTGCCAGCAGTTACTTCGGGGACTCCTACGAGCAGTACTTC. It yields the protein CASSYFGDSYEQYF.